The T cell receptor (beta chain) described here comes from a study of T cells after yellow fever vaccination. Regarding this clonotype: Its antigen is not known.

Germline values: CDR1 SQVTM, CDR2 ANQGSEA. V dropped 0 bases and J dropped 7 bases, with 7 bases sitting between them. The length of the CDR3 is 12 residues. The study made its TCR cDNA through 5'RACE template switching. That step introduced a universal primer site along with UMIs. TCRdb fed the 5' RACE reads into MiXCR, producing one record per CDR3 protein. The data show just under 600,000 distinct CDR3 sequences, with about 14% seen just once and over 12% held by the top ten. General study findings and limits: There was a small share of clonotypes that showed up in both the CD4 and CD8 compartments.

The sequencing here drew on PBMCs, taken on the day of the yellow fever booster vaccination. The chain couples TRBV29-1 to TRBJ2-1, with D uncertain. The receptor's source is a man aged 25 to 40 who received the YFV17D yellow fever vaccine. The CDR3 sequence is CSVEETQNEQFF. The CDR3 coding sequence is TGCAGCGTTGAAGAAACCCAGAATGAGCAGTTCTTC.